One T cell receptor beta chain is described in this entry. The sample holds many counts of this clonotype. The antigen it binds to is not known. No base-level quality is on record; no much larger clone is a single base apart. The method behind the library was 5' RACE. TCRdb shows the sequencer as NextSeq 500. The TCR library protocol attached unique molecular identifiers to individual cDNA molecules to correct for sequencing error and PCR bias. Both TCR alpha and beta chains were sequenced, and tight co-correlation was observed between alpha and beta sequence abundances in each sample. Per the original workflow: Decombinator V4 was used to perform V gene, J gene and CDR3 annotation of TCR sequences. Expanded TCRs were defined as changing significantly between any two time points under a Poisson model with p below 0.0001. TCR abundances were normalised to the total number of TCRs sequenced in each sample and reported as counts per million. MAIT TCRs were defined by TRAV1-2 paired with TRAJ12, TRAJ20 or TRAJ33, and iNKT TCRs by TRAV10 paired with TRAJ18. A search of VDJdb, accessed on 1 November 2021, was run for TCRs annotated to CMV, EBV and SARS-CoV-2, with TCRs annotated for multiple antigens excluded. TCRdb trimmed public reads at Q25 via fastp, called clones via MiXCR and kept in-frame beta chains. Rows are combined by CDR3 protein, so each entry shows the most common genes and DNA. Here the V and J calls rest on TCRdb's processing, not on the authors' analysis. This sample lists about 100,000 distinct CDR3 sequences; under 15% were detected once. In total, the top ten clones hold about 2.1% of the sample.

The data belong to a study of early T cells in non-severe SARS-CoV-2 infection (dated by TCRdb to the early 2020s). Context from the whole study: Because TCR sequencing was done on bulk RNA from unsorted whole blood, the alpha and beta chains could not be paired. Study-wide findings and limitations: VDJdb matching was skewed toward anti-spike CD8 responses, so virus-specific expansions were likely underestimated and private and CD4 specificities were missed.

The study was a case-control design nested within a healthcare worker cohort in London, UK, with weekly nasopharyngeal swab PCR tests and blood sampling. Between 23 and 31 March 2020, the week of the UK lockdown, healthcare workers were enrolled and then followed up weekly for as long as 16 weeks. The CDR3 contains 14 residues, cysteine and phenylalanine counted. The sequence is cut down to CDR3 DNA, 42 bases in frame from base 1. CDR1 DFQATT and CDR2 SNEGSKA were looked up in the germline V gene (reference sequence). V is cut by 3 bases and J by 1 base, and the space between the germline ends is 12 bases.

Sequencing was performed on whole blood. The receptor was derived from an adult who was a healthcare worker with PCR-confirmed SARS-CoV-2 infection or an uninfected control (not recorded which). This chain joins TRBV20-1 to TRBJ1-2, and perhaps TRBD1 as D gene, on 5 matching bases. The DNA sequence is TGCAGTGCTAGCAGGCAGGGTGATAACTATGGCTACACCTTC. It specifies CSASRQGDNYGYTF.